This T cell receptor (beta chain) is from a study of chemoradiotherapy in HPV16-positive cancers. Background on the study: Candidate HPV-specific T-cell clones and common TCR motifs came from functional assays in a couple of HPV16-positive patients.

This clone has a single count. No antigen is known for it. Repertoires were sampled repeatedly during chemoradiotherapy. The repertoire was sequenced with immunoSEQ multiplex PCR; TCRdb's copy has only in-frame clones and lacks some. The data hold 9,500 to 15,000 clones, with roughly 76% observed a single time. Findings and limits, study-wide: Functional assays defining HPV-specific T cells used only two HPV16-positive patients. Non-HPV-specific T cells did not expand in tumors during treatment, whereas candidate HPV-specific clones and E7-related motifs did.

The CDR3 spans 16 residues. Germline V gives CDR1 SGHDT, CDR2 YYEEEE. Germline trimming cut 3 bases from V and 3 bases from J; bases unmatched to any gene: 8. The chain employs TRBV5-6 and TRBJ1-4; the match to TRBD1 covers 7 bases. This TCR was recovered from a human donor with HPV-associated anogenital cancer. This material was obtained from a patient who underwent chemoradiotherapy. The CDR3 region is CASSYRDSTSNEKLFF. CDR3 in DNA: TGTGCCAGCAGCTATAGGGACAGCACCTCTAATGAAAAACTGTTTTTT.